Shown below are 11 T cell receptor beta chains from a single sample sequenced in a study of blood T cell repertoires in COVID-19 (TCRdb year 2020). Library preparation was by the immunoSEQ multiplex PCR assay. TCRdb re-hosts the immuneACCESS table, in-frame sequences only. Its copies lack some clones; in the studies checked, an unresolved V gene accounts for under half of them, and the cause for the rest is not known. Within this sample are some 200,000 clones, with roughly 80% of them counted one time only. The ten largest account for more than 9% of the sample. Sample: peripheral blood. These receptor sequences come from a woman older than 75 with acute or convalescent COVID-19.

This chain links TRBV3-1 (or the pseudogene TRBV3-2) with TRBJ2-7; 7 bases fit TRBD2. Germline V gene lookup returns CDR1 LGHDT and CDR2 YNNKEL (reference sequence). This CDR3 has 15 residues. V shed 2 bases and J 2 bases; nucleotides not matched to a gene: 6. CDR3 in amino acids: CASSQRLAVAYEQYF. Written as DNA, the CDR3 is TGTGCCAGCAGCCAAAGGCTAGCGGTTGCCTACGAGCAGTACTTC.

V usage is TRBV29-1 and J usage is TRBJ2-1, with 10 bases that match TRBD2. CDR3 length equals 17 residues. The germline gives CDR1 SQVTM, CDR2 ANQGSEA. Trimming removed 5 bases from V and 0 bases from J; junction bases left unmatched: 10. CDR3 DNA: TGCAGCGTTCGGTTAACCCCTAGCGGGGGCTCCTACAATGAGCAGTTCTTC. Translation gives CSVRLTPSGGSYNEQFF.

The chain is built from TRBV5-6 and TRBJ2-5; 9 positions agree with TRBD1. CDR1 SGHDT and CDR2 YYEEEE come from the germline V gene. The CDR3 loop spans 16 amino acids. The trim removed 4 bases at V and 2 bases at J, leaving 9 bases unmatched. The CDR3 DNA follows: TGTGCCAGCAGCCTAAGTGGACAGGGGACTCAAGAGACCCAGTACTTC. It translates to CASSLSGQGTQETQYF.

The V call is TRBV7-3, the J call TRBJ2-5; maybe TRBD2 (5 bases). The CDR3 has 13 amino acids. Trimming shortened V by 5 bases and J by 7 bases, and 14 bases separated the two germline ends. The germline gives CDR1 SGHTA, CDR2 FQGTGA. CDR3 residues: CASSPGLLGTQYF. As DNA, the CDR3 is TGTGCCAGCAGCCCCGGACTCCTTGGGACCCAGTACTTC.

The genes are TRBV5-1 and TRBJ2-2; TRBD1 agrees at 7 bases. CDR3 length equals 16 residues. V was pared by 1 base and J by 3 bases, with 6 bases of the junction left unmatched. Germline CDR1 reads SGHRS; CDR2 reads YFSETQ. The CDR3 region is CASSLRPQGDTGELFF. CDR3 in DNA: TGCGCCAGCAGCTTGAGGCCTCAGGGGGACACCGGGGAGCTGTTTTTT.

The gene calls are TRBV24-1 and TRBJ2-7, with TRBD2 identical over 13 bases. The germline V gene encodes CDR1 KGHDR and CDR2 SFDVKD. The V segment lost 7 bases and the J segment 8 bases; nucleotides outside the gene matches: 1. The CDR3 is 12 amino acids. The CDR3 is CATRLAGGQQYF. The CDR3 DNA reads TGTGCCACCAGACTAGCGGGAGGGCAGCAGTACTTC.

This chain links TRBV7-6 with TRBJ1-1; TRBD1 matches 7 bases. V lost 6 bases, J lost 5 bases, and 12 bases stayed unmatched. The V gene's germline CDR1 is SGHVS and CDR2 FNYEAQ. This CDR3 contains 15 residues. The CDR3 protein is CASSRGPLKLTEAFF. The CDR3 region has the DNA TGTGCCAGCAGTAGGGGGCCTCTGAAATTGACTGAAGCTTTCTTT.

The chain has TRBV7-3 and TRBJ1-4; D is uncertain. Trimming took 8 bases from V and 0 from J, leaving 7 bases between them. Germline assignment: CDR1 SGHTA and CDR2 FQGTGA. The CDR3 sequence is 13 residues long. The CDR3, as DNA: TGTGCCAGCCCAAAGCCAACTAATGAAAAACTGTTTTTT. Protein: CASPKPTNEKLFF. The variable domain in full, with the rest retrieved from reference TRBV7-3 and TRBJ1-4, is GAGVSQTPSNKVTEKGKYVELRCDPISGHTALYWYRQSLGQGPEFLIYFQGTGAADDSGLPNDRFFAVRPEGSVSTLKIQRTERGDSAVYLCASPKPTNEKLFFGSGTQLSVL.

This sequence joins TRBV11-1 and TRBJ2-7, with 11 bases matching TRBD1. This CDR3 region has 16 residues. V gave up 5 bases and J gave up 1 base; unmatched junction bases: 7. Germline loops: CDR1 SGHAT, CDR2 FQDESV (reference sequence). DNA of the CDR3: TGTGCCAGCAGCCGGGACAGGGGGGCGAGTTCCTACGAGCAGTACTTC. Its translation: CASSRDRGASSYEQYF.

This sequence joins TRBV7-9 and TRBJ1-2; D perhaps matches TRBD1 (5 bases). Germline values: CDR1 SEHNR, CDR2 FQNEAQ (reference sequence). The CDR3 contains 15 residues. The V end lost 5 bases, the J end lost 3 bases, and 16 bases lay between the germline ends. The CDR3 coding sequence is TGTGCCAGCAGCCCCTCCGGCGGGGCTGACTATGGCTACACCTTC. It yields the protein CASSPSGGADYGYTF.

In this sample, this clone turned up once. This chain joins TRBV6-1 and TRBJ1-1; 7 bases agree with TRBD1. Germline V gives CDR1 MNHNS, CDR2 SASEGT. Trimming at V came to 2 bases and at J to 11 bases, leaving 11 bases not matched to a gene. CDR3 length: 14 amino acids. The CDR3 reads CASSETGDQREAFF. The DNA for the CDR3 is TGTGCCAGCAGTGAAACAGGGGACCAACGGGAGGCTTTCTTT.